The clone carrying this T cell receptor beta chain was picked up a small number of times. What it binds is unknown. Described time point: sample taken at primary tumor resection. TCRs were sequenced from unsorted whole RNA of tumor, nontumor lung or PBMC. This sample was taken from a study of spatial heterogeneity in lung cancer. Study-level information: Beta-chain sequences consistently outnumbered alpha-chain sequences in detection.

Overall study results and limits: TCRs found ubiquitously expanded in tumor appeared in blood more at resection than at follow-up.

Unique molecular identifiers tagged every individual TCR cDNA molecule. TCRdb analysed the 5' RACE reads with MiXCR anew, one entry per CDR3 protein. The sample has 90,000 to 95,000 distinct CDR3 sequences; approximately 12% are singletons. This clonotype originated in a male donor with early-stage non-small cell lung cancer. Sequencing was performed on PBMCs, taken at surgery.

The CDR3 region is CASSLLYSRSSYNEQFF. Here the CDR3 DNA reads TGTGCCAGCAGCTTACTTTACAGTCGGAGCTCCTACAATGAGCAGTTCTTC. The chain is built from TRBV11-2 and TRBJ2-1; no firm D call. Per the germline V gene, CDR1 is SGHAT and CDR2 is FQNNGV. V shed 2 bases and J shed 0 bases, with 14 bases lying between them. The CDR3 is 17 amino acids.